This is a list of T cell receptor beta chains from one sample in a study of CXCR3-negative and CXCR3-positive naive CD8 T cells. TCRdb reworked the 5' RACE reads into one entry per CDR3 protein, no DNA. The ten most abundant clones cover 0.3% to 0.4% of a sample with 85,000 to 120,000 distinct CDR3 sequences. The material sequenced was naive CXCR3+ CD8+ T cells from blood. The receptor set was obtained from a human donor in good health. Some clones in this sample may be carry-over from other donors' samples. CDR3s include the opening cysteine and the closing phenylalanine or tryptophan.

J gene	V gene	CDR3 length	CDR3 protein
TRBJ2-1	TRBV11-2	13	CASSLVGSDEQFF
TRBJ2-7	TRBV12-3/TRBV12-4	15	CASSPPGLMSYEQYF
TRBJ2-3	TRBV7-8	16	CASSLAVVPRTDTQYF
TRBJ1-1	TRBV12-3/TRBV12-4	14	CASRGPGGAGEAFF
TRBJ1-5	TRBV28	15	CASRVPGFSNQPQHF
TRBJ1-6	TRBV14	15	CASSQGTGYNSPLHF
TRBJ2-1	TRBV7-9	17	CASSFFRGPSPHNEQFF
TRBJ2-7	TRBV29-1	13	CSVELGERYEQYF
TRBJ2-1	TRBV29-1	14	CSVHSTSNGLEQFF
TRBJ2-1	TRBV29-1	12	CSLSGPHNEQFF
TRBJ2-2	TRBV12-3/TRBV12-4	12	CASTTGLAELFF
TRBJ2-1	TRBV4-1	13	CASSHRTGNEQFF
TRBJ2-1	TRBV15	14	CATSSSGQPGHQFF
TRBJ2-3	TRBV29-1	14	CSGIQGFSTDTQYF
TRBJ2-1	TRBV11-2	19	CASSLAFGTGSSSYNEQFF
TRBJ1-2	TRBV7-9	13	CASSPRDGYGYTF
TRBJ2-7	TRBV20-1	16	CSARDSFRDTTYEQYF
TRBJ2-7	TRBV5-5	13	CASSFGRVDEQYF
TRBJ2-1	TRBV11-1	15	CASSLGLASYNEQFF
TRBJ2-7	TRBV20-1	13	CSARDRGRDEQYF
TRBJ2-3	TRBV11-2	15	CASTQEYQGTDTQYF
TRBJ2-3	TRBV25-1	15	CASSETSGVTDTQYF
TRBJ2-7	TRBV6-4	12	CARAGGPYEQYF
TRBJ2-1	TRBV6-5	11	CASSYEDYQFF
TRBJ1-1	TRBV4-2	18	CASSSSGEVGGMNTEAFF
TRBJ2-7	TRBV14	14	CASSYGRNSYEQYF
TRBJ1-2	TRBV20-1	15	CSARFAGQGASGYTF
TRBJ2-7	TRBV29-1	12	CSVRELAYEQYF
TRBJ1-1	TRBV23-1	16	CASREHRGKGHTEAFF
TRBJ2-3	TRBV7-3	15	CASSSAGGQYDTQYF
TRBJ1-2	TRBV29-1	15	CSVEGSGRSGYGYTF
TRBJ2-3	TRBV7-2	15	CASSLSGLSTDTQYF
TRBJ1-1	TRBV29-1	11	CSAPFPSEAFF
TRBJ2-7	TRBV28	13	CASSLFMLYEQYF
TRBJ2-2	TRBV12-3/TRBV12-4	13	CASTAGDTGELFF
TRBJ1-2	TRBV13	14	CASSSMTGMGGYTF
TRBJ1-3	TRBV11-3	14	CASSFEGMGNTIYF
TRBJ2-1	TRBV7-6	15	CASSFGTGGEDEQFF
TRBJ2-3	TRBV6-5	15	CASSPGDISTDTQYF
TRBJ1-1	TRBV29-1	13	CSVEKQENTEAFF
TRBJ2-1	TRBV4-3	16	CASSQDRSRGRLGQFF
TRBJ2-2	TRBV6-4	16	CASSPGTEGNTGELFF